Below are 5 T cell receptor beta chains sequenced from a single sample in a study of cytotoxic CD8 clonotypes in ibrutinib-treated CLL. Some clones are missing from TCRdb's copy, which holds only in-frame ones; the method was immunoSEQ multiplex PCR. The table has 57,000 or so clones, around 52% seen once. The source material was PBMCs, sampled at disease progression, from a patient treated with ibrutinib. Receptor source: a human donor with chronic lymphocytic leukemia.

The gene calls are TRBV9 and TRBJ1-6; D unresolved. This CDR3 comprises 13 residues. Germline V lookup: CDR1 SGDLS, CDR2 YYNGEE. V gave up 0 bases and J gave up 15 bases, with 13 bases separating them. For the CDR3, the DNA is TGTGCCAGCAGCGTAGCCCCCTTTCAAGGCCTCCACTTT. Encoded protein: CASSVAPFQGLHF.

This clone turned up a few times. The V and J genes are TRBV5-1 and TRBJ2-5; 7 nucleotides line up with TRBD1. Germline V gives CDR1 SGHRS, CDR2 YFSETQ. The CDR3 loop spans 15 amino acids. V was clipped by 4 bases and J by 1 base; unmatched bases: 7. The DNA of the CDR3 is TGCGCCAGCAGCCGGACAGGAGCTAGCCAAGAGACCCAGTACTTC. The encoded protein is CASSRTGASQETQYF.

The table lists this clone with a few counts. This chain joins TRBV28 and TRBJ2-1, with 10 bases matching TRBD2. This CDR3 region has 15 residues. Germline trimming cut 5 bases from V and 9 bases from J; bases unmatched to any gene: 10. Germline CDR1 is MDHEN and CDR2 is SYDVKM. CDR3 region: CASSPRLAGVGEQFF. The CDR3, as DNA: TGTGCCAGCAGTCCCCGCCTAGCGGGAGTAGGTGAGCAGTTCTTC.

This clone was counted between two and nine times. V usage is TRBV6-1 and J usage is TRBJ1-6; possible D gene TRBD1, 6 bases. The CDR3 sequence is 13 residues long. The germline gives CDR1 MNHNS, CDR2 SASEGT. Trimming pared 1 base from V and 12 bases from J, leaving 10 bases between. The CDR3 loop is CASSEVEGVPLHF. The CDR3 bases are TGTGCCAGCAGTGAAGTCGAGGGGGTACCCCTCCACTTT.

The V gene is TRBV28, the J gene TRBJ2-7; 9 bases line up with TRBD2. Germline V lookup: CDR1 MDHEN, CDR2 SYDVKM. V was pared by 5 bases and J by 5 bases, with 10 bases of the junction left unmatched. The CDR3 loop spans 15 amino acids. CDR3 amino acids: CASSTEREEVHEQYF. The CDR3 nucleotides are TGTGCCAGCAGTACTGAGCGGGAGGAGGTCCACGAGCAGTACTTC.